This T cell receptor beta chain was captured by sequencing in a study of CD8+CD57+ T cells in acquired aplastic anemia. All patients picked for sequencing had shown, by flow cytometry, an expansion of CD8+CD57+ cells. The germline CDR1 and CDR2 sequences are SGHRS and YFSETQ. CDR3 length: 16 amino acids. The ends were cut back, 0 bases at V and 0 bases at J, with 11 bases in the middle. It was genomic DNA that served as the template for profiling TCR beta VDJ and CDR3. TCRdb passed the reads through MiXCR, listing each CDR3 protein once. The data hold over 150,000 distinct CDR3 sequences, with 63% observed a single time.

The origin of this receptor is a human donor with aplastic anemia. V is TRBV5-1 and J is TRBJ2-3, with D perhaps matching TRBD1 (5 bases). The material sequenced was sorted CD4+, CD8+, or CD8+CD57+ T cells (not recorded which) from PBMCs. This CDR3 reads CASSLEGSTSTDTQYF. For the CDR3, the DNA is TGCGCCAGCAGCTTGGAGGGGTCCACTAGCACAGATACGCAGTATTTT.